This T cell receptor beta chain was profiled in a study of blood T cell repertoires in COVID-19. Details on this clone: Germline is not matched at one junction end, which may reflect a read error.

The germline CDR1 and CDR2 sequences are SGHTA and FQGNSA. The CDR3 is 15 amino acids. Authors' analysis steps: Amplification of reference gene primers was used by the study to estimate nucleated cell counts. TCRdb's copy holds only in-frame clones and misses some; the assay was immunoSEQ multiplex PCR. That table furnishes V, J and clone size, whereas the DNA furnished D and trimming. Among 40,000 to 50,000 clones listed, roughly nine tenths were seen once. The sequenced sample was peripheral blood. This rearrangement joins TRBV7-2 to TRBJ2-7; 11 nucleotides line up with TRBD2. The TCR sequence derives from a man in his sixties or seventies with active COVID-19. DNA for the CDR3: TGTGCCAGCAGCCTAGCGGGAGGTCCCTCCTACGAGCAGTACTTC. It is translated as CASSLAGGPSYEQYF.